This entry lists 14 T cell receptor beta chains sequenced from one sample in a study of blood T cell repertoires in COVID-19. Only in-frame clones appear in the TCRdb table, and some are missing; sequencing was by immunoSEQ multiplex PCR. The sample records under 250,000 clones, more than 70% being singletons. Material: peripheral blood. These receptors were taken from a woman aged 55-69 years with acute or convalescent COVID-19.

The V and J genes are TRBV30 and TRBJ1-4, with D maybe TRBD1 (6 bases). Per germline, CDR1 GTSNPN and CDR2 SVGIG (reference sequence). The CDR3 sequence is 11 residues long. The V end was cut by 2 bases, the J end by 10 bases, with 8 bases between. CDR3 amino acids: CAWSTGRKLFF. CDR3 bases: TGTGCCTGGAGTACAGGGCGAAAACTGTTTTTT. The whole variable domain, remainder taken from reference TRBV30 and TRBJ1-4, is SQTIHQWPATLVQPVGSPLSLECTVEGTSNPNLYWYRQAAGRGLQLLFYSVGIGQISSEVPQNLSASRPQDRQFILSSKKLLLSDSGFYLCAWSTGRKLFFGSGTQLSVL.

The V call is TRBV6-6, the J call TRBJ1-2; the D gene is possibly TRBD1 (5 bases). In germline, CDR1 is MNHNY, CDR2 SVGAGI (reference sequence). The CDR3 sequence is 12 residues long. The V gene lost 6 bases and the J gene lost 2 bases, with 7 bases spanning the gap. This CDR3 reads CASRDTNYGYTF. The DNA for the CDR3 is TGTGCCAGCAGGGACACAAACTATGGCTACACCTTC.

The rearrangement uses TRBV19 and TRBJ1-5, with D uncertain. The CDR3 loop spans 14 amino acids. Germline CDR1 reads LNHDA; CDR2 reads SQIVND (reference sequence). The V end lost 5 bases, the J end lost 1 base, and 9 bases lay between the germline ends. CDR3 sequence (DNA): TGTGCCAGTAGTGTCGTAGCCAGCAATCAGCCCCAGCATTTT. Its translation is CASSVVASNQPQHF.

This clone appeared a few times. The rearrangement joins TRBV30 to TRBJ2-2, with TRBD1 matching over 10 bases. Per germline, CDR1 GTSNPN and CDR2 SVGIG (reference sequence). V shed 3 bases, J shed 5 bases, and the junction held 3 bases outside the gene matches. The length of the CDR3 is 14 residues. The CDR3 sequence: CAWSAGQGTGELFF. CDR3 nucleotide sequence: TGTGCCTGGAGCGCGGGACAGGGGACCGGGGAGCTGTTTTTT. The full variable domain, rest sourced from reference TRBV30 and TRBJ2-2, is SQTIHQWPATLVQPVGSPLSLECTVEGTSNPNLYWYRQAAGRGLQLLFYSVGIGQISSEVPQNLSASRPQDRQFILSSKKLLLSDSGFYLCAWSAGQGTGELFFGEGSRLTVL.

This chain links TRBV5-6 with TRBJ1-2, with D perhaps TRBD1 (6 bases). The CDR3 extends over 14 amino acids. The ends were cut back, 6 bases at V and 0 bases at J, with 12 bases in the middle. CDR1 is SGHDT, CDR2 YYEEEE, per germline. The CDR3 protein is CASITRGANYGYTF. The CDR3 DNA reads as TGTGCCAGCATCACCAGGGGAGCTAACTATGGCTACACCTTC.

CDR3 sequence: CASRDDRGNYGYTF. DNA for the CDR3: TGTGCCAGCAGGGACGACAGGGGGAACTATGGCTACACCTTC. The chain links TRBV6-5 to TRBJ1-2, with 9 nucleotides matching TRBD1. Germline V gene lookup returns CDR1 MNHEY and CDR2 SVGAGI. Trimming removed 6 bases from V and 2 bases from J; junction bases left unmatched: 4. This CDR3 has 14 residues.

This rearrangement joins TRBV5-1 to TRBJ2-4, with 15 bases identical to TRBD2. Germline V CDR1 and CDR2: SGHRS, YFSETQ. V lost 4 bases to trimming and J lost 6 bases; unmatched junction nucleotides: 8. The CDR3 spans 17 residues. The CDR3 DNA is TGCGCCAGCAGCCCCCCGGGACTAGCGGGAGGCCTAAACATTCAGTACTTC. Its protein product is CASSPPGLAGGLNIQYF.

This clone was seen a handful of times. The V call is TRBV7-8, the J call TRBJ1-1; TRBD1 agrees at 9 bases. V was pared by 5 bases and J by 4 bases, with 2 bases of the junction left unmatched. Germline CDR1 is SGHVS and CDR2 is FQNEAQ. The CDR3 sequence is 13 residues long. CDR3 protein: CASSTTGGTEAFF. CDR3 bases: TGTGCCAGCAGCACGACAGGGGGCACTGAAGCTTTCTTT.

The rearrangement uses TRBV6-1 and TRBJ2-3; 8 nucleotides match TRBD2. Trimming removed 8 bases from V and 2 bases from J; junction bases left unmatched: 6. The CDR3 extends over 14 amino acids. From germline, CDR1 is MNHNS and CDR2 SASEGT. The CDR3 is CASLTSGHTDTQYF. For the CDR3, the DNA is TGTGCCAGCCTAACTAGCGGACACACAGATACGCAGTATTTT.

The rearrangement links TRBV6-1 to TRBJ1-5; D is uncertain. CDR3 size: 14 residues. V lost 3 bases, J lost 0 bases, and 6 bases lay in between. CDR1 and CDR2 from the germline V gene are MNHNS and SASEGT. CDR3 DNA sequence: TGTGCCAGCAGTGAGACATCTAGCAATCAGCCCCAGCATTTT. Its translation is CASSETSSNQPQHF.

The chain is built from TRBV11-2 and TRBJ1-1, with D possibly TRBD1 on 5 matching bases. The CDR3 has 14 amino acids. The ends were cut back, 4 bases at V and 1 base at J, with 10 bases in the middle. Per the germline V gene, CDR1 is SGHAT and CDR2 is FQNNGV. CDR3 sequence: CASSSRVGNTEAFF. The CDR3 bases are TGTGCCAGCAGCTCCAGGGTTGGGAACACTGAAGCTTTCTTT. The whole variable domain, remainder taken from reference TRBV11-2 and TRBJ1-1, is EAGVAQSPRYKIIEKRQSVAFWCNPISGHATLYWYQQILGQGPKLLIQFQNNGVVDDSQLPKDRFSAERLKGVDSTLKIQPAKLEDSAVYLCASSSRVGNTEAFFGQGTRLTVV.

This clone was picked up one time. In the same sample, other DNA sequences code for this CDR3. V is TRBV6-5 and J is TRBJ2-7; 10 positions match TRBD2. The length of the CDR3 is 15 residues. The germline V gene has CDR1 MNHEY and CDR2 SVGAGI. V dropped 5 bases and J dropped 0; count of bases not matched to a gene: 4. DNA for the CDR3: TGTGCCAGCAGTCTTGGACTAGCGGTCTCCTACGAGCAGTACTTC. Its protein product is CASSLGLAVSYEQYF.

The V gene is TRBV27, the J gene TRBJ1-6, with a tentative D call TRBD1 (5 bases). V lost 2 bases and J lost 6, with 11 bases in between. Germline V gene lookup returns CDR1 MNHEY and CDR2 SMNVEV (reference sequence). This CDR3 contains 15 residues. CDR3 in DNA: TGTGCCAGCAGTTTAAGGGGCCCTATTAATTCACCCCTCCACTTT. Translated, it gives CASSLRGPINSPLHF.

For this clone: The same CDR3 is also encoded by other DNA sequences in this sample. The chain links TRBV6-5 to TRBJ1-1; D is unresolved. V was trimmed by 0 bases and J by 2 bases, leaving 7 bases between them. Germline V gene sequence: CDR1 MNHEY, CDR2 SVGAGI. This CDR3 has 14 amino acids. For the CDR3, the DNA is TGTGCCAGCAGTTACTCGAGCCGAAACACTGAAGCTTTCTTT. It is translated as CASSYSSRNTEAFF.